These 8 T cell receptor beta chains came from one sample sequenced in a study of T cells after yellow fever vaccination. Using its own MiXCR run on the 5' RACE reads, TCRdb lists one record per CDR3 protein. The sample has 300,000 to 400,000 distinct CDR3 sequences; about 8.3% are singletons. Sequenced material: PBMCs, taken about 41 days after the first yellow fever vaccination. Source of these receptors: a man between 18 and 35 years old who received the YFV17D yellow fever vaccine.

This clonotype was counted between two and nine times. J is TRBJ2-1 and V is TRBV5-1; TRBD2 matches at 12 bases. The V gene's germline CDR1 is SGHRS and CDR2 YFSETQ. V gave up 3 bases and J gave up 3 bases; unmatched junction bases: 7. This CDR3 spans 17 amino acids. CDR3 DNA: TGCGCCAGCAGCTCCCTAACTAGCGGGGGGAACTACAATGAGCAGTTCTTC. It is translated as CASSSLTSGGNYNEQFF.

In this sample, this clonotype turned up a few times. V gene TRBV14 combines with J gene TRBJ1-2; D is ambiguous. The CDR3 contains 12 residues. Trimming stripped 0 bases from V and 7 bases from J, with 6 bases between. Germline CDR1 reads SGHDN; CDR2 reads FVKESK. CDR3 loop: CASSQDRAGYTF. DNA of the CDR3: TGTGCCAGCAGCCAAGATCGAGCTGGCTACACCTTC.

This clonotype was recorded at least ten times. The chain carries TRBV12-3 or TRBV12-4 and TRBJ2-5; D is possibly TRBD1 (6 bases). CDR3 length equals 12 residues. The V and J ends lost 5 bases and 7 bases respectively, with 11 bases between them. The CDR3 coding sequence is TGTGCCAGCAGTACAGGGTACGGGACCCAGTACTTC. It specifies CASSTGYGTQYF.

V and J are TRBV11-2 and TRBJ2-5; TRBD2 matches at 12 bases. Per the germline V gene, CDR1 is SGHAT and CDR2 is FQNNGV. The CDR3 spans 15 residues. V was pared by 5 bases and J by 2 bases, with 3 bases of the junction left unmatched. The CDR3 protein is CASSPTSGGQETQYF. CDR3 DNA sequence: TGTGCCAGCAGCCCGACTAGCGGGGGACAAGAGACCCAGTACTTC.

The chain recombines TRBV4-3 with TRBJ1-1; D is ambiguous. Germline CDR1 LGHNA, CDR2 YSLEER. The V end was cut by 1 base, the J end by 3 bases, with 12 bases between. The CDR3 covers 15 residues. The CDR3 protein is CASSQGVGGDTEAFF. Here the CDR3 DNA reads TGCGCCAGCAGCCAAGGTGTGGGAGGCGACACTGAAGCTTTCTTT.

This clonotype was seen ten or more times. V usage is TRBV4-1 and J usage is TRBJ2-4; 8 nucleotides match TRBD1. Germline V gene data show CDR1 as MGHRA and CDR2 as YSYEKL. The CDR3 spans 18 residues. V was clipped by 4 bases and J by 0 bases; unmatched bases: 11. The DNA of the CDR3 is TGCGCCAGCAGCCTCTTTCACAGGGGGAGACTAGCCAAAAACATTCAGTACTTC. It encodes CASSLFHRGRLAKNIQYF.

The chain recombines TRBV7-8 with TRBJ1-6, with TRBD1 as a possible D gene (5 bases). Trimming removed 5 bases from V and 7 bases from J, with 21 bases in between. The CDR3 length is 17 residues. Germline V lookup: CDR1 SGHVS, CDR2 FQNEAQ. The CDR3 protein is CASSRPWGGGGNSPLHF. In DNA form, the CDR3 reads TGTGCCAGCAGCCGACCCTGGGGGGGTGGAGGGAATTCACCCCTCCACTTT.

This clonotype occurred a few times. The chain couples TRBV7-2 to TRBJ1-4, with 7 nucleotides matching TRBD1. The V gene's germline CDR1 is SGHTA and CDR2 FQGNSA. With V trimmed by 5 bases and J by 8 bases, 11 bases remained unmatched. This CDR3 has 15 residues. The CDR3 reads CASSIDREVKEKLFF. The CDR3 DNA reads TGTGCCAGCAGCATCGACAGGGAGGTTAAGGAAAAACTGTTTTTT.